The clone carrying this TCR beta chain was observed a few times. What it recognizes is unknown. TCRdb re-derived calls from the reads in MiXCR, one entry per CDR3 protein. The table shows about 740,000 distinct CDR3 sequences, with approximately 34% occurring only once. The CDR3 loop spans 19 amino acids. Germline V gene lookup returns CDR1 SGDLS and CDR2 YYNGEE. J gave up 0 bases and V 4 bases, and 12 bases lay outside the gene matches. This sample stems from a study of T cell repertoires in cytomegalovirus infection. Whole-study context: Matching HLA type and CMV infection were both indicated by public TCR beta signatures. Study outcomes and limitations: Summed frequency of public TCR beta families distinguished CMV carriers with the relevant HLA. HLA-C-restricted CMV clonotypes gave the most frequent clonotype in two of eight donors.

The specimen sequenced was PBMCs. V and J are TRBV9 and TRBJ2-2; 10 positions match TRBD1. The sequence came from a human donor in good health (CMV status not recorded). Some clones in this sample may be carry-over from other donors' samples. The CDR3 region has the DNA TGTGCCAGCAGCCTCTTCCGGGACAGGGGCCCCACGAACACCGGGGAGCTGTTTTTT. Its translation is CASSLFRDRGPTNTGELFF.